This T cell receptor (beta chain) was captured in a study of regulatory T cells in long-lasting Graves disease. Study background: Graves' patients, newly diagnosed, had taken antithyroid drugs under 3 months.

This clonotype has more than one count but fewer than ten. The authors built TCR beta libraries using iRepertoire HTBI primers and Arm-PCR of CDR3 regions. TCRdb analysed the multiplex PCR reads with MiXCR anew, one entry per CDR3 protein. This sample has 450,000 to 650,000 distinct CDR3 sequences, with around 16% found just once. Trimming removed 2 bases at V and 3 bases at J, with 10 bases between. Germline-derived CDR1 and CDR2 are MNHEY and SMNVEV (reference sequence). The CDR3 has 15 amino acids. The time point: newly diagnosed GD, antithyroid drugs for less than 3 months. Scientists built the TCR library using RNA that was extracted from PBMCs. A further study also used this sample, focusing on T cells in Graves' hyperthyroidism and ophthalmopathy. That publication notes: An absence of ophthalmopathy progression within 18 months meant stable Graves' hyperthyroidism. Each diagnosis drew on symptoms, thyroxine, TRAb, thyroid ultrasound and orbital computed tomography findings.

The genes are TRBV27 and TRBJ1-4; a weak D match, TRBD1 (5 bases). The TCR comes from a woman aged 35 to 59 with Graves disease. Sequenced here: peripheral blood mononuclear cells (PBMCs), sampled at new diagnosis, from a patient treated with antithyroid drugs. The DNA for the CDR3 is TGTGCCAGCAGTTTAGGGGGACTATCTAATGAAAAACTGTTTTTT. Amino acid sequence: CASSLGGLSNEKLFF.